This T cell receptor beta chain was sequenced for a study of cytomegalovirus exposure and HLA in healthy donors. Per germline, CDR1 LNHDA and CDR2 SQIVND (reference sequence). The V and J ends lost 3 bases and 2 bases respectively, with 11 bases between them. This CDR3 has 14 residues. Some clones are missing from TCRdb's copy, which holds only in-frame ones; the method was immunoSEQ multiplex PCR. The sample lists under 200,000 clones, roughly 90% seen once, with about 2.2% in the top ten. With regard to this clone: What it recognizes is unknown.

Study results and limitations: Published work reported that the classifier diagnosed cytomegalovirus status with high specificity and sensitivity. In vitro testing confirmed three CMV-associated chains as specific for CMV antigens. Researchers counted approximately 160 TCR beta chains as cytomegalovirus-associated.

The V and J genes are TRBV19 and TRBJ2-7; D is ambiguous. Material: PBMCs. This clonotype was sampled from a woman aged 18-29 years in good health and CMV-seronegative. CDR3 coding DNA: TGTGCCAGTAGTATCGGAGATTTTACCTACGAGCAGTACTTC. Its translation is CASSIGDFTYEQYF.